This T cell receptor beta chain comes out of a study of OX40 agonist ivuxolimab in advanced cancers. Study-wide background: The study gave patients intravenous ivuxolimab at 0.01 to 10 mg/kg every 2 weeks.

Assay used: immunoSEQ multiplex PCR; TCRdb lists only in-frame clones, some missing. In the table there are around 58,000 clones, around 83% of which are singletons. Enrollment shut out patients with autoimmune disease history or systemic immunosuppression. Study results and limitations: The mean number of expanded clones was higher in CD8+ T cells than in CD4+.

Details on this clone: As yet, its antigen is unknown.

CDR3 size: 13 residues. Trimming took off 3 bases at V and 7 bases at J, with 13 bases between the two ends. Germline V gene data show CDR1 as SQVTM and CDR2 as ANQGSEA. Here the sequenced sample was CD4+ or CD8+ T cells sorted from blood, taken in a trial of the OX40 agonist ivuxolimab. The gene calls are TRBV29-1 and TRBJ2-1; unclear D gene. The source of this sequence is an adult with an advanced solid tumor such as melanoma, head and neck, liver or kidney cancer. In DNA, the CDR3 is TGCAGCGTTGATTCGGGTCCGGAGAATGAGCAGTTCTTC. It translates to CSVDSGPENEQFF.